This TCR beta chain was sequenced for a study of molecular identifiers for immune sequencing clone quantification. Study-level background: In replicates, the authors split RNA from around 18,000 or 91,000 naive CD8 cells five ways and sequenced four. General study points: Clones above 20 RNA copies contained over 99% of effector molecules and under 1% of naive molecules. Spiked Jurkat TCR RNA from one cell was reportedly detectable among over 800,000 naive cells.

As previously described, bulk TCR libraries were made using listed TCR primers. TCRdb passed the PCR reads through MiXCR, listing each CDR3 protein once. The sample yields more than 550,000 distinct CDR3 sequences, 25% seen once. Trimming pared 4 bases from V and 3 bases from J, leaving 12 bases between. CDR3 length: 15 amino acids. Of note for this clonotype: Its antigen is still unknown.

The sequencing input was naive CD8+ T cells from blood, with Jurkat cell RNA spiked in. Specified subset: FACS-sorted CD8+CD4-CCR7+CD45RA+ naive T cells. The sequence was collected from a human donor in good health. Some libraries in this study had Jurkat cell RNA spiked in. This rearrangement joins TRBV12-3 or TRBV12-4 to TRBJ1-4; a weak D match, TRBD1 (5 bases). CDR3 sequence reads: CASSSTGWANEKLFF. CDR3 sequence (DNA): TGTGCCAGCAGTTCAACAGGATGGGCTAATGAAAAACTGTTTTTT.